Presented here are 21 T cell receptor beta chains from one specimen sequenced in a study of monozygotic twins with cystic fibrosis. Libraries were prepared by immunoSEQ multiplex PCR; TCRdb keeps only in-frame clonotypes and omits some of them. Here the sample spans under 20,000 clones, under 95% being singletons. Input material: blood. The receptors here all came from a girl aged 2 to 10 with cystic fibrosis.

J is TRBJ2-7 and V is TRBV15; D assignment may be TRBD1 or TRBD2 (5 bases each). The CDR3 has 18 residues. The germline V gene has CDR1 LNHNV and CDR2 YYDKDF (reference sequence). V was shortened by 0 bases and J by 7 bases, with 25 bases between the two germline ends. The CDR3 loop reads CATSRDKVLGRGKGEQYF. The CDR3 region has the DNA TGTGCCACCAGCAGAGATAAAGTGCTGGGACGGGGTAAAGGGGAGCAGTACTTC.

V is TRBV5-4 and J is TRBJ2-5; 11 positions agree with TRBD1. This CDR3 is built from 15 residues. The germline CDR1 and CDR2 sequences are SGHNT and YYREEE (reference sequence). V was pared by 4 bases and J by 5 bases, with 7 bases of the junction left unmatched. The CDR3 loop reads CASSTGQGAIETQYF. The DNA of the CDR3 is TGTGCCAGCAGCACCGGACAGGGGGCAATTGAGACCCAGTACTTC.

The chain combines TRBV5-6 with TRBJ1-2; D is undetermined. This CDR3 comprises 14 residues. CDR1 and CDR2 from the germline V gene are SGHDT and YYEEEE. V was clipped by 1 base and J by 1 base, with 8 bases between them. The CDR3 loop is CASSLRRSNYGYTF. The CDR3 nucleotides read TGTGCCAGCAGCTTGCGACGAAGTAACTATGGCTACACCTTC.

CDR3 protein: CASTLGGGRQETQYF. CDR3 coding DNA: TGTGCCAGCACCCTAGGCGGGGGGCGCCAAGAGACCCAGTACTTC. The rearrangement links TRBV11-2 to TRBJ2-5, with 8 bases aligning to TRBD2. The CDR3 loop spans 15 amino acids. V trimming: 7 bases; J trimming: 1 base; junction bases outside the gene matches: 8. Germline V gene sequence: CDR1 SGHAT, CDR2 FQNNGV.

This clone showed up just once. V is TRBV9 and J is TRBJ1-3; D ambiguous. The V and J ends lost 0 bases and 4 bases respectively, with 17 bases between them. This CDR3 contains 17 residues. Germline loops: CDR1 SGDLS, CDR2 YYNGEE. The CDR3 sequence is CASSVVGPSSPGNTIYF. DNA of the CDR3: TGTGCCAGCAGCGTAGTTGGGCCCTCCAGCCCCGGAAACACCATATATTTT.

This rearrangement joins TRBV27 to TRBJ1-1; D remains unclear. V lost 8 bases and J lost 2, with 12 bases in between. The germline gives CDR1 MNHEY, CDR2 SMNVEV (reference sequence). The CDR3 has 13 residues. The CDR3 DNA reads TGTGCCAGCCGAGAATTAGACAACACTGAAGCTTTCTTT. Translation: CASRELDNTEAFF.

V usage is TRBV5-6 and J usage is TRBJ1-4, with D hard to call. Trimming shortened V by 5 bases and J by 8 bases, and 13 bases separated the two germline ends. Germline V gene lookup returns CDR1 SGHDT and CDR2 YYEEEE. The CDR3 covers 13 residues. In nucleotides, the CDR3 is TGTGCCAGCAGGCCCGAGGGTACAGAAAAACTGTTTTTT. Its protein is CASRPEGTEKLFF.

The V and J genes are TRBV18 and TRBJ2-7; D uncertain. Trimming stripped 2 bases from V and 0 bases from J, with 5 bases between. Germline CDR1 KGHSH, CDR2 LQKENI. The CDR3 runs to 13 residues. The CDR3 reads CASSPNTSYEQYF. CDR3 DNA sequence: TGTGCCAGCTCACCAAACACCTCCTACGAGCAGTACTTC.

The CDR3 nucleotides are TGCAGCGTTGAACGGGGAAACACCATATATTTT. It specifies CSVERGNTIYF. The V and J genes are TRBV29-1 and TRBJ1-3; no firm D call. V dropped 2 bases and J dropped 4 bases, with 3 bases sitting between them. The CDR3 has 11 amino acids. Germline loops: CDR1 SQVTM, CDR2 ANQGSEA.

This chain joins TRBV5-8 and TRBJ2-1, with a weak D call TRBD2 (5 bases). The V end was cut by 1 base, the J end by 9 bases, with 8 bases between. Germline loops: CDR1 SGHTS, CDR2 YDEGEE. The CDR3 length is 12 residues. The CDR3 DNA reads TGTGCCAGCAGCTTGATAGCGAGTGAGCAGTTCTTC. Its translation: CASSLIASEQFF.

This clone was found a few times. J is TRBJ1-1 and V is TRBV19; 8 bases fit TRBD1. Looked up from germline, CDR1 is LNHDA and CDR2 is SQIVND (reference sequence). The CDR3 spans 12 residues. The V gene end was trimmed by 3 bases and the J gene end by 9 bases; junction bases not matched to a gene: 3. Written as DNA, the CDR3 is TGTGCCAGTAGTATCGGACAGGGTCAAGCTTTCTTT. It yields the protein CASSIGQGQAFF. Combining the CDR3 with reference TRBV19 and TRBJ1-1 gives the whole variable domain DGGITQSPKYLFRKEGQNVTLSCEQNLNHDAMYWYRQDPGQGLRLIYYSQIVNDFQKGDIAEGYSVSREKKESFPLTVTSAQKNPTAFYLCASSIGQGQAFFGQGTRLTVV.

This chain links TRBV5-6 with TRBJ1-1; the match to TRBD1 covers 10 bases. Per germline, CDR1 SGHDT and CDR2 YYEEEE. V was pared by 3 bases and J by 9 bases, with 5 bases of the junction left unmatched. This CDR3 is 13 amino acids long. CDR3 sequence reads: CASSSTGGLKAFF. As DNA, the CDR3 is TGTGCCAGCAGCTCGACAGGGGGCTTAAAAGCTTTCTTT.

This chain connects TRBV2 to TRBJ2-7; D perhaps matches TRBD1 (5 bases). The germline V gene encodes CDR1 SNHLY and CDR2 FYNNEI. Between the trimmed V and J ends, which lost 7 bases and 1 base, there was a span of 11 bases. This CDR3 contains 13 residues. The CDR3, as DNA: TGTGCCAGCATCCCTGACAGTTCCTACGAGCAGTACTTC. Translated, it gives CASIPDSSYEQYF.

V gene TRBV6-6 combines with J gene TRBJ2-1; 12 bases line up with TRBD2. CDR1 is MNHNY, CDR2 SVGAGI, per germline (reference sequence). The CDR3 sequence is 15 residues long. Trimming cost V 6 bases and J 4 bases; bases outside gene matches: 4. The CDR3 loop is CASSLTSGGYNEQFF. DNA for the CDR3: TGTGCCAGCAGCTTGACTAGCGGGGGATACAATGAGCAGTTCTTC.

This chain uses TRBV27 with TRBJ2-1; D possibly corresponds to TRBD2 (7 bases). The germline V and J ends were trimmed by 2 bases and 8 bases, with 10 bases remaining between them. This CDR3 is built from 13 residues. CDR1 is MNHEY, CDR2 SMNVEV, per germline (reference sequence). CDR3 sequence reads: CASSLTGRDEQFF. For the CDR3, the DNA is TGTGCCAGCAGTTTAACAGGGAGGGATGAGCAGTTCTTC.

The chain is built from TRBV28 and TRBJ2-7; 7 nucleotides line up with TRBD2. From germline, CDR1 is MDHEN and CDR2 SYDVKM. Trimming at V came to 7 bases and at J to 4 bases, leaving 7 bases not matched to a gene. This CDR3 has 13 amino acids. CDR3 sequence (DNA): TGTGCCAGCATCGGCGGGAGAGGATACGAGCAGTACTTC. Protein sequence: CASIGGRGYEQYF.

The V call is TRBV5-1, the J call TRBJ2-5; D gene ambiguous. Per the germline V gene, CDR1 is SGHRS and CDR2 is YFSETQ. The CDR3 runs to 16 residues. V dropped 0 bases and J dropped 5 bases, with 17 bases sitting between them. The CDR3 loop reads CASSLDGVGVRETQYF. As DNA, the CDR3 is TGCGCCAGCAGCTTGGATGGGGTGGGTGTTCGGGAGACCCAGTACTTC. Based on the CDR3 plus reference TRBV5-1 and TRBJ2-5, the full variable domain is KAGVTQTPRYLIKTRGQQVTLSCSPISGHRSVSWYQQTPGQGLQFLFEYFSETQRNKGNFPGRFSGRQFSNSRSEMNVSTLELGDSALYLCASSLDGVGVRETQYFGPGTRLLVL.

V and J are TRBV5-1 and TRBJ2-1, with 10 bases aligning to TRBD2. The V gene end was trimmed by 3 bases and the J gene end by 10 bases; junction bases not matched to a gene: 16. CDR3 length: 17 amino acids. Germline values: CDR1 SGHRS, CDR2 YFSETQ. The CDR3 region is CASSSGPTSGPAGEQFF. The CDR3 DNA sequence: TGCGCCAGCAGCTCCGGCCCGACTAGCGGGCCAGCGGGGGAGCAGTTCTTC.

V gene TRBV2 combines with J gene TRBJ1-3; 10 nucleotides line up with TRBD1. Germline V gene sequence: CDR1 SNHLY, CDR2 FYNNEI. V lost 7 bases and J lost 3; bases outside the gene matches: 6. CDR3 length: 15 residues. As DNA, the CDR3 is TGTGCCAGCAACGGGGACAGGGGTTATGGAAACACCATATATTTT. Protein sequence: CASNGDRGYGNTIYF.

This clone is a singleton in its sample. CDR3 loop: CASSLRDNNNEQFF. CDR3 in DNA: TGTGCCAGCAGCTTAAGGGACAACAACAATGAGCAGTTCTTC. This chain links TRBV7-9 with TRBJ2-1, with D perhaps matching TRBD1 (6 bases). The CDR3 has 14 amino acids. V was trimmed by 2 bases and J by 5 bases, leaving 10 bases between them. Germline V gene lookup returns CDR1 SEHNR and CDR2 FQNEAQ (reference sequence).

Written as DNA, the CDR3 is TGTGCCAGTAGGCAAGACAGGGGGCTCGCCGGGGCCAACGTCCTGACTTTC. Translating it yields CASRQDRGLAGANVLTF. V gene TRBV19 combines with J gene TRBJ2-6; 10 nucleotides line up with TRBD1. Germline V gives CDR1 LNHDA, CDR2 SQIVND (reference sequence). The CDR3 spans 17 residues. The V segment lost 6 bases and the J segment 4 bases; nucleotides outside the gene matches: 9.